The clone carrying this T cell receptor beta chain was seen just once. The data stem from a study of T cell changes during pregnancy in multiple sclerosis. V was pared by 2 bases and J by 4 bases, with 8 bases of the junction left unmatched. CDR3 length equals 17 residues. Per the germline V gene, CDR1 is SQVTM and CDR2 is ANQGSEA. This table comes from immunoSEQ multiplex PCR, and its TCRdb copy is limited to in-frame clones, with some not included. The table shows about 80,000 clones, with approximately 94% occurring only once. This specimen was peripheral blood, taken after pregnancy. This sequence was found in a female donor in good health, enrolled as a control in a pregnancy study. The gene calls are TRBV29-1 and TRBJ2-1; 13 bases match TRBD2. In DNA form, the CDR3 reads TGCAGCGTTGAAAGGACTAGCGGGAGTTGGGGGTACAATGAGCAGTTCTTC. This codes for CSVERTSGSWGYNEQFF.